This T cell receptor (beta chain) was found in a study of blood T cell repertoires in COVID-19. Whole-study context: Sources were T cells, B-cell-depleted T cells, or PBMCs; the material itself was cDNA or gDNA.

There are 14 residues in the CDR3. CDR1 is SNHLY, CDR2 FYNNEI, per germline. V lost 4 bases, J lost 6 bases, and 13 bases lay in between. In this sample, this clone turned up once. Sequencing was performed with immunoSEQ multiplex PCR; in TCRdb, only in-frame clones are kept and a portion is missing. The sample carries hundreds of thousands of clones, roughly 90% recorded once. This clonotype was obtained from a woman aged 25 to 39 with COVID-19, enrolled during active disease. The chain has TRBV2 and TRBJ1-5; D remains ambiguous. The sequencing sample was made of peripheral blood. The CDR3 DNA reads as TGTGCCAGCAGTGTCCGGGGTTTCAGTCAGCCCCAGCATTTT. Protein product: CASSVRGFSQPQHF.